Presented here are 2 T cell receptor beta chains from one specimen sequenced in a study of control samples from healthy donors and cancer patients. Sequencing used immunoSEQ multiplex PCR; TCRdb keeps in-frame clones, though not all of them. The sample includes roughly 130,000 clones, approximately 92% seen only once; the top ten take about 10%. Material for sequencing was blood. These TCRs come from a man aged 25-45 years in good health.

The V gene is TRBV5-6, the J gene TRBJ2-6, with 8 bases identical to TRBD1. The V and J ends lost 5 bases and 2 bases, in that order; junction bases with no gene match: 12. CDR1 and CDR2 (germline): SGHDT, YYEEEE. This CDR3 is built from 18 residues. The CDR3 DNA is TGTGCCAGCAGAGAGTCAGGGGGCGGGTTCGCTGGGGCCAACGTCCTGACTTTC. This codes for CASRESGGGFAGANVLTF.

This clone was detected once. This rearrangement joins TRBV6-1 to TRBJ2-1; D not resolved. V lost 1 base to trimming and J lost 7 bases, with 8 bases between them. Germline V lookup: CDR1 MNHNS, CDR2 SASEGT. CDR3 size: 13 residues. This CDR3 is CASSEGRLNEQFF. The CDR3 bases are TGTGCCAGCAGTGAAGGAAGGTTGAATGAGCAGTTCTTC.